These T cell receptor beta chains were read from a single sample in a study of cytomegalovirus exposure and HLA in healthy donors. Profiled with immunoSEQ multiplex PCR; TCRdb holds only in-frame clones, not every one. The table lists about 79,000 clones, under 95% of them singletons. The source material was PBMCs. The receptors derive from a woman under 40 in good health and CMV-seronegative. CDR3s include the opening cysteine and the closing phenylalanine or tryptophan. A D gene is named only where the DNA matches it firmly. Size is stated for part of the rows, as once, few or many counts, or as a class when the clone is expanded.

J gene | clone size | D gene | V gene | CDR3 protein | CDR3 DNA
TRBJ1-1 | NA | NA | TRBV5-4 | CASSLVGSEAFF | TGTGCCAGCAGCTTGGTTGGCTCTGAAGCTTTCTTT
TRBJ2-3 | NA | NA | TRBV18 | CASSPPPGDTQYF | TGTGCCAGCTCACCTCCACCGGGGGATACGCAGTATTTT
TRBJ2-2 | NA | NA | TRBV11-2 | CASSTTVTGELFF | TGTGCCAGCAGCACGACAGTTACCGGGGAGCTGTTTTTT
TRBJ2-3 | NA | TRBD1 | TRBV30 | CAWSSGQGRTDTQYF | TGTGCCTGGAGTTCCGGACAGGGACGAACAGATACGCAGTATTTT
TRBJ2-7 | NA | TRBD1 | TRBV6-5 | CASSYANAGGYEQYF | TGTGCCAGCAGTTACGCCAATGCAGGGGGCTACGAGCAGTACTTC
TRBJ2-4 | NA | NA | TRBV30 | CAWSTTGILAKNIQYF | TGTGCCTGGAGTACTACAGGGATATTAGCCAAAAACATTCAGTACTTC
TRBJ1-1 | NA | NA | TRBV7-8 | CASSLVGTMNTEAFF | TGTGCCAGCAGCTTAGTTGGTACAATGAACACTGAAGCTTTCTTT
TRBJ2-7 | few | NA | TRBV5-4 | CASSLDGRGAYEQYF | TGTGCCAGCAGCTTGGATGGCAGGGGAGCCTACGAGCAGTACTTC
TRBJ1-1 | NA | NA | TRBV27 | CASSRGNTEAFF | TGTGCCAGCAGCCGAGGGAACACTGAAGCTTTCTTT
TRBJ2-1 | NA | TRBD1 | TRBV30 | CAWWGRDRVYNEQFF | TGTGCCTGGTGGGGCCGGGACAGGGTATACAATGAGCAGTTCTTC
TRBJ2-2 | NA | NA | TRBV11-2 | CASSPPRSGELFF | TGTGCCAGCAGCCCACCACGGTCCGGGGAGCTGTTTTTT
TRBJ2-3 | NA | TRBD2 | TRBV7-6 | CASSWIGTSVPDTQYF | TGTGCCAGCAGCTGGATCGGGACTAGCGTCCCAGATACGCAGTATTTT
TRBJ2-2 | once | TRBD1 | TRBV10-3 | CAIRTGSNTGELFF | TGTGCCATCAGGACAGGGTCGAACACCGGGGAGCTGTTTTTT
TRBJ1-1 | NA | TRBD1 | TRBV5-1 | CASSLWTGDTEAFF | TGCGCCAGCAGCCTTTGGACAGGGGACACTGAAGCTTTCTTT
TRBJ2-5 | NA | TRBD2 | TRBV27 | CASSLSVLAGEETQYF | TGTGCCAGCAGTTTATCGGTGCTAGCGGGGGAAGAGACCCAGTACTTC
TRBJ2-5 | NA | NA | TRBV2 | CASSELRDQETQYF | TGTGCCAGCAGTGAACTCCGGGACCAAGAGACCCAGTACTTC
TRBJ1-3 | once | TRBD1 | TRBV7-7 | CASSLDRGPGNTIYF | TGTGCCAGCAGCTTAGACAGGGGACCAGGAAACACCATATATTTT
TRBJ2-7 | once | TRBD2 | TRBV7-6 | CASSLAGGSLNEQYF | TGTGCCAGCAGCTTAGCAGGCGGGAGCTTAAACGAGCAGTACTTC
TRBJ1-2 | NA | NA | TRBV7-9 | CASSLLGPPKAGFYGYTF | TGTGCCAGCAGCTTACTGGGCCCCCCAAAGGCGGGGTTCTATGGCTACACCTTC
TRBJ2-7 | once | TRBD2 | TRBV19 | CASSLLAGASEQYF | TGTGCCAGTAGTCTACTAGCGGGGGCCTCCGAGCAGTACTTC
TRBJ2-3 | NA | NA | TRBV9 | CASSVVGEATDTQYF | TGTGCCAGCAGCGTAGTCGGGGAAGCCACAGATACGCAGTATTTT
TRBJ2-3 | NA | TRBD1 | TRBV7-3 | CASSLNRGRTDTQYF | TGTGCCAGCAGCTTAAACAGGGGGCGGACAGATACGCAGTATTTT
TRBJ1-1 | NA | TRBD1 | TRBV2 | CASSSDSPGQGYTEAFF | TGTGCCAGCAGTAGCGACTCCCCGGGACAGGGTTACACTGAAGCTTTCTTT
TRBJ2-2 | NA | TRBD1 | TRBV7-2 | CASSPGQGIRIGELFF | TGTGCCAGCAGCCCCGGACAGGGTATTCGTATTGGGGAGCTGTTTTTT
TRBJ1-2 | NA | TRBD1 | TRBV7-2 | CASSSGTGDFSGYTF | TGTGCCAGCAGCTCCGGTACAGGGGATTTTTCCGGCTACACCTTC
TRBJ1-2 | few | NA | TRBV19 | CASSVDSLSNYGYTF | TGTGCCAGTAGTGTCGACAGCCTCTCAAACTATGGCTACACCTTC
TRBJ1-3 | NA | NA | TRBV4-1 | CASSPSPSSGNTIYF | TGCGCCAGCAGCCCTAGCCCGTCCTCTGGAAACACCATATATTTT
TRBJ2-5 | once | NA | TRBV5-5 | CASSLRGVGLETQYF | TGTGCCAGCAGCTTGCGGGGAGTGGGTCTGGAGACCCAGTACTTC
TRBJ2-5 | NA | TRBD2 | TRBV9 | CASSAATSGGLGTQYF | TGTGCCAGCAGCGCAGCGACTAGCGGGGGTCTAGGGACCCAGTACTTC
TRBJ1-2 | NA | TRBD1 | TRBV7-9 | CASSIGVPGQGFKRDGYTF | TGTGCCAGCAGCATAGGTGTCCCGGGACAGGGATTCAAGAGGGATGGCTACACCTTC